The 8 T cell receptor beta chains given below trace back to one sample, sequenced in a study of cytomegalovirus exposure and HLA in healthy donors (dated by TCRdb to about 2017). Receptor amplification or capture employed the immunoSEQ multiplex PCR assay. For the multiplex PCR, a mixture combining 60 forward primers for TCR Vbeta segments and 13 reverse primers for TCR Jbeta segments was used. Here the immuneACCESS table is served through TCRdb, limited to in-frame sequences with V and J called. Missing clones are a known gap in these copies; in checked studies unresolved V genes cover under half, and the rest lacks a known reason. The sample table contains some 150,000 clones; only one count was recorded for roughly 80% of them. Approximately 6% of the sample is held by the ten biggest clonotypes. Material: PBMCs. The receptors were gathered from a man aged 25-45 years in good health and CMV-seropositive.

J is TRBJ2-5 and V is TRBV9; 7 nucleotides align to TRBD1. The trim removed 0 bases at V and 4 bases at J, leaving 6 bases unmatched. CDR1 is SGDLS, CDR2 YYNGEE, per germline. The CDR3 contains 15 residues. CDR3 sequence: CASSVANRGPETQYF. The CDR3 DNA reads TGTGCCAGCAGCGTAGCTAACAGGGGCCCAGAGACCCAGTACTTC.

This clone was seen once. V and J are TRBV28 and TRBJ2-7, with 7 bases lining up with TRBD1. The trim removed 3 bases at V and 4 bases at J, leaving 12 bases unmatched. CDR1 and CDR2 (germline): MDHEN, SYDVKM. The CDR3 spans 16 residues. CDR3 protein: CASSLTPGQNPYEQYF. The CDR3 DNA sequence: TGTGCCAGCAGTTTGACCCCGGGACAGAACCCTTACGAGCAGTACTTC.

V gene TRBV6-4 combines with J gene TRBJ2-3; D possibly corresponds to TRBD1 (7 bases). Germline V lookup: CDR1 MRHNA, CDR2 SNTAGT. The CDR3 is made up of 16 amino acids. Trimming cost V 0 bases and J 3 bases, with 13 bases left between them. The CDR3 region has the DNA TGTGCCAGCAGTGACTCGTCGGAGGGGGCAACAGATACGCAGTATTTT. Protein: CASSDSSEGATDTQYF.

The chain employs TRBV5-1 and TRBJ1-4; TRBD1 might be the D (6 bases). This CDR3 comprises 14 residues. Germline values: CDR1 SGHRS, CDR2 YFSETQ. Deletions cut 0 bases from V and 5 bases from J, with 8 bases between. Here the CDR3 DNA reads TGCGCCAGCAGCTTGGGGGGGCTAAATGAAAAACTGTTTTTT. This encodes CASSLGGLNEKLFF.

The chain couples TRBV28 to TRBJ2-1; TRBD1 is a possible D gene (6 bases). Trimming pared 6 bases from V and 8 bases from J, leaving 14 bases between. CDR3 length: 13 amino acids. Per the germline V gene, CDR1 is MDHEN and CDR2 is SYDVKM. The CDR3 region is CASRPAGVHEQFF. CDR3 nucleotides: TGTGCCAGCAGACCCGCAGGGGTCCATGAGCAGTTCTTC.

The chain uses TRBV7-2 and TRBJ2-3, with TRBD1 matching 9 bases. The germline V gene encodes CDR1 SGHTA and CDR2 FQGNSA. With 2 bases clipped from V and 6 bases from J, the junction kept 6 bases outside the gene matches. The CDR3 loop spans 15 amino acids. In DNA form, the CDR3 reads TGTGCCAGCAGCTTATGGGGACAGGGTGTCGATACGCAGTATTTT. Translating gives CASSLWGQGVDTQYF.

The rearrangement joins TRBV6-6 to TRBJ1-1, with 7 bases that match TRBD1. This CDR3 is 14 amino acids long. The junction had 3 bases not matched to a gene; V was cut back by 2 bases and J by 3 bases. The germline CDR1 and CDR2 sequences are MNHNY and SVGAGI (reference sequence). The CDR3 nucleotides read TGTGCCAGCAGTTACGCCGGGACAGACACTGAAGCTTTCTTT. This translates into CASSYAGTDTEAFF.

Only one count was recorded for this clone. The chain couples TRBV10-3 to TRBJ1-4; 8 positions agree with TRBD1. There are 14 residues in the CDR3. Germline V CDR1 and CDR2: ENHRY, SYGVKD. V shed 6 bases, J shed 7 bases, and the junction held 7 bases outside the gene matches. This CDR3 is CAIRQGGEGEKLFF. The CDR3 DNA sequence: TGTGCCATCAGACAGGGGGGAGAGGGTGAAAAACTGTTTTTT.